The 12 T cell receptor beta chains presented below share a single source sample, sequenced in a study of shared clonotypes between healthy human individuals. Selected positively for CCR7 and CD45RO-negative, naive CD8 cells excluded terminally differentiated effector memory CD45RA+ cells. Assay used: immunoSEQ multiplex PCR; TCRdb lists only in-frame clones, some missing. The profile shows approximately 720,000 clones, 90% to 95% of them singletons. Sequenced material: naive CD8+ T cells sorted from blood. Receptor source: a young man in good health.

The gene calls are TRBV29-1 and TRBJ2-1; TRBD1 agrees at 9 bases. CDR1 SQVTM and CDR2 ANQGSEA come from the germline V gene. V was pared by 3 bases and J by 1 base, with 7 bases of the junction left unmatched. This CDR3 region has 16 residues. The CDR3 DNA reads TGCAGCGTTGAGACGGGACAGGGTGGATCCTACAATGAGCAGTTCTTC. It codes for CSVETGQGGSYNEQFF.

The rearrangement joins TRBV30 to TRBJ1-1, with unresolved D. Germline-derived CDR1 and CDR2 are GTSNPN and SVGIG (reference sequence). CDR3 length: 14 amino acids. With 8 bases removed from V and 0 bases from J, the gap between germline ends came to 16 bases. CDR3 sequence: CAGGANTMNTEAFF. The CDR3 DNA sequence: TGTGCCGGAGGAGCTAATACGATGAACACTGAAGCTTTCTTT.

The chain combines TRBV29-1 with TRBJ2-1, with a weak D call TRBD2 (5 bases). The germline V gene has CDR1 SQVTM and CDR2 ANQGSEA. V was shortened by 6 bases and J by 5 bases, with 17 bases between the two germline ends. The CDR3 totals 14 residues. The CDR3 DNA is TGCAGCGTGCAACTAGTTCGACAAAACAATGAGCAGTTCTTC. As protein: CSVQLVRQNNEQFF.

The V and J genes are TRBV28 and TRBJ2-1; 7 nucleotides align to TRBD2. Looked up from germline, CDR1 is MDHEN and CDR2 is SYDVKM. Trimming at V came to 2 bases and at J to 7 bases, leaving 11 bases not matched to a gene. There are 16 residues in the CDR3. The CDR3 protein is CASSLTAGTRSNEQFF. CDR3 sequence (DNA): TGTGCCAGCAGTTTAACAGCGGGAACCAGATCTAATGAGCAGTTCTTC.

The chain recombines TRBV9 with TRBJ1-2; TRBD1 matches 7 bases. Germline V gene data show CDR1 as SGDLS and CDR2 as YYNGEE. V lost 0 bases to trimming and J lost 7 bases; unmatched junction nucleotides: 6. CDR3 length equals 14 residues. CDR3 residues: CASSVAAGGIGYTF. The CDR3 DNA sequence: TGTGCCAGCAGCGTAGCTGCAGGGGGGATTGGCTACACCTTC. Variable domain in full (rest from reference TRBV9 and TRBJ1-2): DSGVTQTPKHLITATGQRVTLRCSPRSGDLSVYWYQQSLDQGLQFLIQYYNGEERAKGNILERFSAQQFPDLHSELNLSSLELGDSALYFCASSVAAGGIGYTFGSGTRLTVV.

CDR3 bases: TGCGCCAGCAGCAGGTGGGACCACATCTGGGGCTACGAGCAGTACTTC. Amino acid sequence: CASSRWDHIWGYEQYF. The chain employs TRBV4-3 and TRBJ2-7; D may be TRBD1 or TRBD2 (5 bases each). The germline V gene encodes CDR1 LGHNA and CDR2 YSLEER. Trimming took 5 bases from V and 3 from J, leaving 20 bases between them. The CDR3 is 16 residues long.

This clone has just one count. The CDR3 spells CASSLSGRGSYEQYF. The CDR3 nucleotides are TGTGCCAGCAGTTTATCGGGTAGAGGGTCCTACGAGCAGTACTTC. V gene TRBV27 combines with J gene TRBJ2-7, with D tentatively TRBD2 (5 bases). V was shortened by 0 bases and J by 1 base, with 10 bases between the two germline ends. The CDR3 has 15 residues. Germline CDR1 and CDR2: MNHEY and SMNVEV (reference sequence).

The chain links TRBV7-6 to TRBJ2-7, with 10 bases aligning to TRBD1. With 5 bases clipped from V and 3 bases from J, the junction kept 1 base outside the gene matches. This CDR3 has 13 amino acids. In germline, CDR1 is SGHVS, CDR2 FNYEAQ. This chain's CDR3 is CASSRDRGYEQYF. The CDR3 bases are TGTGCCAGCAGCCGGGACAGGGGCTACGAGCAGTACTTC.

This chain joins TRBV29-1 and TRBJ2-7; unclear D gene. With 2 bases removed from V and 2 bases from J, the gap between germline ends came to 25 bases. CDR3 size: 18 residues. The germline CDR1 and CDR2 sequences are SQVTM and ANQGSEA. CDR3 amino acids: CSVELVDQDSQAPYEQYF. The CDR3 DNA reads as TGCAGCGTTGAATTAGTGGATCAGGATTCGCAGGCACCCTACGAGCAGTACTTC.

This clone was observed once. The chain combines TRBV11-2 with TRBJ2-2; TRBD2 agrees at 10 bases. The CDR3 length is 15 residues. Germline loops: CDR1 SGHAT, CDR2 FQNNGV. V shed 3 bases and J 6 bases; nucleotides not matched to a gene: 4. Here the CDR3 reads CASSFGLAEAGELFF. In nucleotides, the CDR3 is TGTGCCAGCAGCTTCGGACTAGCGGAGGCCGGGGAGCTGTTTTTT.

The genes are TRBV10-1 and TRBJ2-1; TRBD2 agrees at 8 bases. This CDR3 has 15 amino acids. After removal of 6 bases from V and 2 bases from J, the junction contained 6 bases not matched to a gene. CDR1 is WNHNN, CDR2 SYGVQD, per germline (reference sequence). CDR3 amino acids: CASSEGAGAYNEQFF. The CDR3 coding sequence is TGCGCCAGCAGCGAGGGAGCGGGAGCCTACAATGAGCAGTTCTTC.

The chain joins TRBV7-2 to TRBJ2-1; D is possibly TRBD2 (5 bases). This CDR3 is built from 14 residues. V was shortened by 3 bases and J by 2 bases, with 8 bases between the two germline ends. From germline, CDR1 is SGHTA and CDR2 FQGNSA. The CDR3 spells CASSLSGTYNEQFF. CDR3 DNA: TGTGCCAGCAGCTTGAGCGGCACCTACAATGAGCAGTTCTTC.